The 2 T cell receptor beta chains in this list originate from one sample, sequenced in a study of T cell responses to AZD1222 COVID-19 vaccine (dated by TCRdb to about 2021). The label giving this sample's time point can be read as: about 28 days (+/-7) after the second vaccine dose. The protocol used for the library was the immunoSEQ multiplex PCR assay. In its TCRdb copy, this immuneACCESS table keeps in-frame sequences only and misses some clones. Where compared with another copy, unresolved V genes explain less than half of these, and the others have no known cause. This sample lists about 150,000 clones; over 90% were detected once. The leading ten clones occupy more than 1.3% of the sample. This specimen was peripheral blood, taken 28 days after the second AZD1222 dose. The source is an adult who received the AZD1222 COVID-19 vaccine.

V and J are TRBV19 and TRBJ1-2, with D possibly TRBD1 on 6 matching bases. The CDR3 runs to 15 residues. Between the trimmed V and J ends, which lost 5 bases and 8 bases, there was a span of 21 bases. Germline-derived CDR1 and CDR2 are LNHDA and SQIVND (reference sequence). CDR3 amino acids: CASSARDTLWTGYTF. The CDR3 DNA reads TGTGCCAGTAGTGCCAGGGACACTCTTTGGACCGGCTACACCTTC.

The chain combines TRBV28 with TRBJ1-2; TRBD1 agrees at 9 bases. Trimming removed 11 bases from V and 0 bases from J; junction bases left unmatched: 10. The CDR3 runs to 15 residues. Germline values: CDR1 MDHEN, CDR2 SYDVKM. DNA of the CDR3: TGTGCCGCTCTGACAGGGGGGGAATCTAACTATGGCTACACCTTC. Amino acid sequence: CAALTGGESNYGYTF.